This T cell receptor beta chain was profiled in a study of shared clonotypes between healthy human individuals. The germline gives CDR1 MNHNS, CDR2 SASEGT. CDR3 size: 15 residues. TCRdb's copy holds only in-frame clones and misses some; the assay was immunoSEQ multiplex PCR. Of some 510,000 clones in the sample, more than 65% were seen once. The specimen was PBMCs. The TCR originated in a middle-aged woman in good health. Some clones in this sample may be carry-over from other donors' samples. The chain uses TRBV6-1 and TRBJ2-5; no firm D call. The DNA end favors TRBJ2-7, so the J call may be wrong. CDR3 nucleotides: TGTGCCAGCAGTGAAGGAGCCGAGGTATCCTACGAGCAGTACTTC. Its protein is CASSEGAEVSYEQYF.